This note documents a single T cell receptor (beta chain) sequence. Its binding antigen is unknown. The sample holds no much larger clone one base away, and base qualities are not on file. This entry comes from a study of blood T cell repertoires in COVID-19 (dated by TCRdb to the early 2020s). Regarding the research as a whole: Collaborator samples came from the United States, Italy and Spain and covered acute and convalescent phases of COVID-19. The prospective study material was composed of cDNA or gDNA derived from T cells, B-cell-depleted T cells, or PBMCs. Subjects who had been exposed to COVID-19, were actively infected with it, or had recovered from it provided the deeply sampled blood TCRbeta repertoires that made up the dataset. The repertoires were made available in a free public database intended to serve as a resource for research on the immune response to SARS-CoV-2. The samples were drawn from the first 160 participants of the ongoing ImmuneRACE study and from 950 to 1,500 subjects provided by 6 global collaborators. The sample metadata nearly always contained a de-identified subject ID, COVID-19 status, age in years and sex. HLA class I and class II types, where available, came from metadata supplied by the sample provider rather than from assay-based typing. Here is what the overall study found, with its caveats: How much clinical and demographic metadata was included differed by source and by participant, and the metadata was provided uncurated.

Enrolling through a virtual design, the prospective study's participants ranged in age from roughly 18 to 90 years and lived across around 25 United States geographic areas. To assign participants to cohorts, the prospective study relied on clinical history that participants themselves reported in a screening survey and a study questionnaire. In the prospective study, whole blood, serum and a nasopharyngeal or oropharyngeal swab were collected from each participant by mobile phlebotomists. Participants in the prospective study had the option to provide additional blood draws and questionnaires over a roughly two-month period. Prospective study blood samples were shipped either frozen or at room temperature before DNA extraction. TCRbeta CDR3 regions were amplified from genomic DNA by means of the immunoSEQ Assay, a bias-controlled multiplex PCR. As for how the authors treated the data: The number of nucleated cells in each sample was estimated from the amplification of reference gene primers within the assay. To quantify the absolute abundance of each unique TCRbeta CDR3 rearrangement, sequence reads were collapsed and filtered. For each sample, productive Simpson clonality was calculated as the square root of Simpson's diversity index across productive rearrangements. What TCRdb holds here is the immuneACCESS table cut down to in-frame rearrangements. Part of the clones is not present; checked against another copy, under half of the missing clones reflect an unresolved V gene, and the others are unexplained. The DNA was the basis for D and trimming; V, J and clone size are from that table. This sample has 150,000 to 200,000 clones in its table, and roughly 87% of those were observed once. The ten most abundant clones make up around 1.3% of the sample.

This TCR came from a human donor with acute COVID-19. The donor label of this sample is uncertain. The sequenced sample was PBMCs or T cells enriched from blood (not recorded which).

The DNA is TGTGCCAGTAGTGCAGCACAGGCCCGCTCCTACAATGAGCAGTTCTTC. Translated, it reads CASSAAQARSYNEQFF. Recombination linked TRBV19 to TRBJ2-1; TRBD1 is possibly the D segment (5 matching bases). Trimming removed 5 bases from V and 0 bases from J, leaving 14 bases between the germline ends. The CDR3, from cysteine to phenylalanine, totals 16 residues. The entry retains the CDR3 DNA only, 48 bases that are in frame from base 1. The germline V gene (reference sequence) supplies CDR1 LNHDA and CDR2 SQIVND.